The 5 T cell receptor beta chains below come from one sample, sequenced in a study of vaccination and CD4 T cells after COVID-19. Indicated treatment: roughly nine-day PBMC culture with coronavirus spike peptide pools or control peptides (ViraFEST assay). Their specific antigens are unknown. Once obtained from cultured CD4+ T cells, the DNA was sequenced using the Oncomine TCR Beta short-read assay. One entry per CDR3 protein results from TCRdb running MiXCR on the PCR reads. The sample has approximately 18,000 distinct CDR3 sequences, around 60% seen once. The sample comprised CD4+ T cells from blood, cultured in vitro. The source is a human donor who had recovered from COVID-19.

This chain joins TRBV6-1 and TRBJ2-1, with a weak D call TRBD2 (5 bases). This CDR3 has 13 amino acids. Germline assignment: CDR1 MNHNS and CDR2 SASEGT. The V end was cut by 10 bases, the J end by 0 bases, with 10 bases between. The CDR3 here is CATSGSSYNEQFF. The CDR3 coding sequence is TGTGCCACAAGCGGCAGCTCCTACAATGAGCAGTTCTTC.

The chain combines TRBV7-9 with TRBJ1-5; 7 bases line up with TRBD1. This CDR3 is built from 17 residues. The trim removed 1 base at V and 0 bases at J, leaving 6 bases unmatched. Germline loops: CDR1 SEHNR, CDR2 FQNEAQ (reference sequence). The CDR3 DNA is TGTGCCAGCAGCTTAGTCGCCGGGACAGATAGCAATCAGCCCCAGCATTTT. Its protein product is CASSLVAGTDSNQPQHF.

In its sample, this clonotype was seen once. The chain employs TRBV12-3 or TRBV12-4 and TRBJ1-6; TRBD1 is a possible D gene (5 bases). The CDR3 runs 12 residues. V gave up 3 bases and J gave up 14 bases, with 11 bases separating them. This CDR3 reads CASSLDPGSLHF. CDR3 DNA: TGTGCCAGCAGTTTGGATCCAGGGTCCCTCCACTTT.

This clonotype came up a few times. V gene TRBV30 combines with J gene TRBJ2-1; D is ambiguous. The CDR3 loop spans 14 amino acids. Looked up from germline, CDR1 is GTSNPN and CDR2 is SVGIG (reference sequence). V lost 4 bases and J lost 2, with 12 bases in between. This chain's CDR3 is CAWKRAATYNEQFF. CDR3 coding DNA: TGTGCCTGGAAAAGGGCGGCTACCTACAATGAGCAGTTCTTC.

V is TRBV7-2 and J is TRBJ2-1, with unresolved D. The germline V gene encodes CDR1 SGHTA and CDR2 FQGNSA. V gave up 1 base and J gave up 3 bases, with 10 bases separating them. The CDR3 has 15 amino acids. CDR3 protein: CASSLVVGFYNEQFF. The CDR3 bases are TGTGCCAGCAGCTTAGTTGTAGGGTTCTACAATGAGCAGTTCTTC.